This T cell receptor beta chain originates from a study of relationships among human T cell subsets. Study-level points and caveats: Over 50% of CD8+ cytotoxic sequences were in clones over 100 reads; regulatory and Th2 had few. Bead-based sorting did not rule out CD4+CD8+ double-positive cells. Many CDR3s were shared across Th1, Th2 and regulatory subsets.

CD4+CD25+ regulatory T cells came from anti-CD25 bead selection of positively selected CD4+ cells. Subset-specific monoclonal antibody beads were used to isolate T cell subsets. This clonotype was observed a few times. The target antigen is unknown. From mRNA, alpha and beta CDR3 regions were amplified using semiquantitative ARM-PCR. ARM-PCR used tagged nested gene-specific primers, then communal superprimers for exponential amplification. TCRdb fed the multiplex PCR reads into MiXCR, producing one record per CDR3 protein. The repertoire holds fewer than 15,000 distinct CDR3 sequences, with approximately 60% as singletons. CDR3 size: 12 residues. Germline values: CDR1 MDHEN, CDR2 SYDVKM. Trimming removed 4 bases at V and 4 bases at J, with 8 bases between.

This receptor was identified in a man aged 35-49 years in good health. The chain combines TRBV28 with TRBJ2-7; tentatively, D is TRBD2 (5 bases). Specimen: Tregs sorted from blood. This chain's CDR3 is CASSSRTYEQYF. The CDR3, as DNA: TGTGCCAGCAGTTCCAGGACTTACGAGCAGTACTTC.